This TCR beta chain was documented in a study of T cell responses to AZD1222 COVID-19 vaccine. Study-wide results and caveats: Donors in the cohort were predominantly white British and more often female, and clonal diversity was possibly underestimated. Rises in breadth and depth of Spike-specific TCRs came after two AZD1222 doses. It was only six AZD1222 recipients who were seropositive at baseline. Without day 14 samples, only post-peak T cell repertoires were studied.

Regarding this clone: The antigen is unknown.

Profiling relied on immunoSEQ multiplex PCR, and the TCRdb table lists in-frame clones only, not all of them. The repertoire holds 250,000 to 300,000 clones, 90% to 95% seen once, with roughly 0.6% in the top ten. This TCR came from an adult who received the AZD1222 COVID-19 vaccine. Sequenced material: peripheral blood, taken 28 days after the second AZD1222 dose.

The CDR3 reads CAWRSGRGRVETQYF. The CDR3 nucleotides read TGTGCCTGGAGGTCAGGCAGGGGGCGCGTCGAGACCCAGTACTTC. The chain combines TRBV30 with TRBJ2-5; the match to TRBD1 covers 8 bases. The germline V gene encodes CDR1 GTSNPN and CDR2 SVGIG (reference sequence). V gave up 3 bases and J gave up 5 bases; unmatched junction bases: 11. CDR3 length: 15 amino acids.